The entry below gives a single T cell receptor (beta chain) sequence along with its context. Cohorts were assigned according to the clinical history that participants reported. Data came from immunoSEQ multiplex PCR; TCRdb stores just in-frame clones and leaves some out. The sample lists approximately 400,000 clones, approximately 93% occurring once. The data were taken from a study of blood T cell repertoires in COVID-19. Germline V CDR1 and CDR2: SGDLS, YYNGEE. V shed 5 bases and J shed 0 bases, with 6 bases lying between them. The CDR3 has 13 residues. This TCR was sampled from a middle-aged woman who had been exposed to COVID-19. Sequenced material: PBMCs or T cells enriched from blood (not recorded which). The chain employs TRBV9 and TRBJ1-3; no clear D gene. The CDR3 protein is CASSSDSGNTIYF. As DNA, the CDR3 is TGTGCCAGCAGTTCAGACTCTGGAAACACCATATATTTT.